This T cell receptor beta chain appears in the sequencing data of a study of blood T cells in healthy people across ages. General study points: Higher diversity and more naive CD4+ cells were features of long-lived donors, compared to aged donors. Across the age range, TCR beta diversity per million T cells fell in a roughly linear way.

Sample-barcoded 5' priming and a J-beta primer mix drove a second PCR of about 6 to 12 cycles. TCRdb re-derived calls from the 5' RACE reads in MiXCR, one entry per CDR3 protein. The sample lists roughly 1,000,000 distinct CDR3 sequences; about 25% were seen once. A single count supports this clonotype. What it recognizes is unknown. These same records also appear under a second study, on T cells of mothers and their children.

The material sequenced was blood. This TCR derives from a girl aged 2-15 years in good health.

The CDR3 DNA is TGTGCCAGCAGCCAACTCTTAGCGGGAGTCCCAGATACGCAGTATTTT. Translated: CASSQLLAGVPDTQYF. The rearrangement joins TRBV4-2 to TRBJ2-3; 9 bases fit TRBD2. Germline V gene sequence: CDR1 LGHNA, CDR2 YNFKEQ. V lost 2 bases to trimming and J lost 4 bases; unmatched junction nucleotides: 7. The CDR3 consists of 16 residues.